The 21 T cell receptor beta chains below come from one sample, sequenced in a study of T cell clonality in common variable immunodeficiency. Study-wide findings and caveats: In common variable immunodeficiency, TCR beta chains reportedly carried fewer deletions and N-nucleotide insertions.

Sequencing was performed with immunoSEQ multiplex PCR; in TCRdb, only in-frame clones are kept and a portion is missing. The table lists approximately 28,000 clones, with no singletons. Their specific antigens are unknown. Sequenced material: peripheral blood mononuclear cells. These receptors all come from a human donor with common variable immunodeficiency.

This clone has just a few counts. Read coverage stops 3 residues before the CDR3 terminus; the germline J gene supplies the remainder. The chain recombines TRBV5-1 with TRBJ2-1, with 8 bases identical to TRBD1. This CDR3 has 15 residues. Germline V gives CDR1 SGHRS, CDR2 YFSETQ. With 4 bases clipped from V and 5 bases from J, the junction kept 8 bases outside the gene matches. Partial CDR3 DNA: TGCGCCAGCAGCCTCCAGGGGGCATCTGACAATGAG. It is translated as CASSLQGASDNE. The entire CDR3 protein reads CASSLQGASDNEQFF.

This clone was seen more than once but under ten times. The read is 3 residues too short to cover the CDR3 end, so that end is filled in from the germline J gene. The chain employs TRBV6-1 and TRBJ2-3; 8 nucleotides match TRBD2. CDR3 length: 18 amino acids. V was pared by 1 base and J by 1 base, with 10 bases of the junction left unmatched. Germline V gives CDR1 MNHNS, CDR2 SASEGT. The CDR3 DNA, read in part, is TGTGCCAGCAGTGAAGTCCCGGGGGGGGCAGGGGGCACAGATACG. Translation gives CASSEVPGGAGGTDT. The complete CDR3 reads CASSEVPGGAGGTDTQYF.

This clone was counted only a few times. The CDR3 extends 3 residues past the end of the read, so its final part is completed from the germline J gene. This sequence joins TRBV2 and TRBJ1-6; 8 positions match TRBD1. Germline V gene lookup returns CDR1 SNHLY and CDR2 FYNNEI. The CDR3 is 14 residues long. Unmatched junction bases numbered 2, after V lost 3 bases and J lost 7 bases. The sequenced CDR3 bases are TGTGCCAGCAGTGAGGACAGGGACAATTCACCC. This gives the protein CASSEDRDNSP. The full-length CDR3 reads as CASSEDRDNSPLHF.

This clone was seen repeatedly, ten times or more. Read sequence stops 3 residues before the CDR3 end, and the germline J gene provides the missing end. The chain recombines TRBV20-1 with TRBJ1-1; a weak D match, TRBD1 (5 bases). The length of the CDR3 is 15 residues. V lost 2 bases to trimming and J lost 5 bases, with 18 bases between them. The germline V gene has CDR1 DFQATT and CDR2 SNEGSKA (reference sequence). The CDR3 loop is CSARQALGDWTEAFF. Incomplete CDR3 DNA: TGCAGTGCTAGACAAGCTCTAGGGGATTGGACTGAA.

This clone was counted at least ten times. The read ends 3 residues early relative to the CDR3; the germline J gene fills the gap. The chain has TRBV6-4 and TRBJ1-6; TRBD1 is a possible D gene (5 bases). V shed 9 bases and J shed 2 bases, with 8 bases lying between them. Germline-derived CDR1 and CDR2 are MRHNA and SNTAGT. This CDR3 contains 13 residues. The CDR3 protein is CASRQTYNSPLHF. The covered CDR3 bases are TGTGCCAGTCGACAGACCTATAATTCACCC.

This clone was observed many times. From the germline J gene comes the end of the CDR3, since the read stops 3 residues before it. The V gene is TRBV7-2, the J gene TRBJ1-4; D is perhaps TRBD1 (6 bases). The germline CDR1 and CDR2 sequences are SGHTA and FQGNSA. The CDR3 has 15 amino acids. The CDR3 sequence is CASSPPGGRSQVLFF. The DNA read from the CDR3 is TGTGCCAGCAGCCCTCCCGGGGGGCGATCTCAAGTA.

For this clone: The sequence runs out 3 residues before the end of the CDR3; the remainder is reconstructed from the germline J gene. The rearrangement links TRBV19 to TRBJ2-7; possibly TRBD1 for D (6 bases). Trimming removed 1 base at V and 4 bases at J, with 14 bases between. The germline V gene encodes CDR1 LNHDA and CDR2 SQIVND (reference sequence). CDR3 size: 15 residues. Incomplete CDR3 DNA: TGTGCCAGTAGTATAGGTCAGGGGCCTTTATACGAG. Its protein is CASSIGQGPLYE. The CDR3, in full, reads CASSIGQGPLYEQYF.

This clone was observed many times. The read ends 3 residues before the CDR3 terminus; that terminus is restored from the germline J gene. V is TRBV20-1 and J is TRBJ2-1; 10 bases fit TRBD2. Per the germline V gene, CDR1 is DFQATT and CDR2 is SNEGSKA (reference sequence). V shed 5 bases and J 3 bases; nucleotides not matched to a gene: 4. The CDR3 loop spans 14 amino acids. The CDR3 spells CSAGTSVGYNEQFF. The covered CDR3 bases are TGCAGTGCTGGGACTAGCGTAGGCTACAATGAG.

There are many counts of this clone. The read terminates 3 residues ahead of where the CDR3 ends, so the germline J gene completes it. The V call is TRBV20-1, the J call TRBJ2-7; TRBD2 agrees at 7 bases. The V gene's germline CDR1 is DFQATT and CDR2 SNEGSKA (reference sequence). This CDR3 has 12 residues. Trimming removed 4 bases from V and 6 bases from J; junction bases left unmatched: 6. The CDR3 spells CSAKRGSSEQYF. Partial CDR3 DNA: TGCAGTGCTAAACGCGGGAGCTCCGAG.

This clone came up many times. The read ends 3 residues before the CDR3 terminus; that terminus is restored from the germline J gene. J is TRBJ1-1 and V is TRBV30; 7 bases are shared with TRBD1. The CDR3 contains 14 residues. Germline-derived CDR1 and CDR2 are GTSNPN and SVGIG (reference sequence). Trimming removed 4 bases from V and 1 base from J; junction bases left unmatched: 6. The CDR3 bases that were read are TGTGCCTGGAATAGACAGGGATGGAACACTGAA. Its protein is CAWNRQGWNTE. The full CDR3 protein reads CAWNRQGWNTEAFF.

This clone was counted many times. The CDR3 DNA, read in part, is TGTGCCTGGAGTGACAGGGGCGGGATGAACACTGAA. Translated, it gives CAWSDRGGMNTE. The whole CDR3 region reads CAWSDRGGMNTEAFF. The V call is TRBV30, the J call TRBJ1-1; the match to TRBD1 covers 7 bases. The CDR3 end lies 3 residues beyond the end of the read and is filled in from the germline J gene. The CDR3 length is 15 residues. Germline CDR1 GTSNPN, CDR2 SVGIG (reference sequence). The V and J ends lost 1 base and 0 bases, in that order; junction bases with no gene match: 5.

This clone was seen many times. From the germline J gene comes the end of the CDR3, since the read stops 3 residues before it. The chain is built from TRBV19 and TRBJ1-1; possible D gene TRBD1, 5 bases. The V gene's germline CDR1 is LNHDA and CDR2 SQIVND (reference sequence). With 3 bases removed from V and 1 base from J, the gap between germline ends came to 9 bases. CDR3 length: 14 amino acids. CDR3 sequence: CASSMGQGNTEAFF. The CDR3 DNA, read in part, is TGTGCCAGTAGTATGGGTCAGGGGAACACTGAA. Filled out from reference TRBV19 and TRBJ1-1, the complete variable domain reads DGGITQSPKYLFRKEGQNVTLSCEQNLNHDAMYWYRQDPGQGLRLIYYSQIVNDFQKGDIAEGYSVSREKKESFPLTVTSAQKNPTAFYLCASSMGQGNTEAFFGQGTRLTVV.

This clone was observed a handful of times. The CDR3 extends 3 residues past the end of the read, so its final part is completed from the germline J gene. This sequence joins TRBV5-5 and TRBJ2-7; weak D call: TRBD1 (6 bases). The V gene's germline CDR1 is SGHKS and CDR2 YYEKEE (reference sequence). V dropped 1 base and J dropped 1 base, with 12 bases sitting between them. This CDR3 is 15 amino acids long. CDR3 bases read: TGTGCCAGCAGCTTGTGGCAGGGGCCTTCCTACGAG. Its protein is CASSLWQGPSYE. The entire CDR3 protein reads CASSLWQGPSYEQYF.

This clone has more than one count but fewer than ten. Sequencing ends 3 residues short of the CDR3 end; the germline J gene provides the rest. The chain carries TRBV19 and TRBJ2-1; a weak D match, TRBD2 (6 bases). CDR1 is LNHDA and CDR2 is SQIVND in the germline V gene (reference sequence). V lost 7 bases to trimming and J lost 0 bases, with 16 bases between them. This CDR3 is 16 amino acids long. The CDR3 region is CASTRNGGVSYNEQFF. The CDR3 DNA, read in part, is TGTGCCAGTACCCGGAACGGGGGAGTCTCCTACAATGAG.

This clone was picked up many times. Sequencing ends 3 residues short of the CDR3 end; the germline J gene provides the rest. The J gene is TRBJ1-5, the V gene TRBV20-1, with D unresolved. This CDR3 is 12 amino acids long. Germline V gives CDR1 DFQATT, CDR2 SNEGSKA (reference sequence). V was trimmed by 5 bases and J by 0 bases, leaving 5 bases between them. The covered CDR3 bases are TGCAGTGCTTTTAATAGCAATCAGCCC. Translation: CSAFNSNQP. In full, the CDR3 is CSAFNSNQPQHF.

This clone was detected ten times or more. The read halts 3 residues ahead of the CDR3 end, with the missing end drawn from the germline J gene. V gene TRBV10-3 combines with J gene TRBJ1-1; D perhaps matches TRBD1 (5 bases). The CDR3 is 15 amino acids. Trimming cost V 0 bases and J 0 bases, with 8 bases left between them. CDR1 is ENHRY and CDR2 is SYGVKD in the germline V gene. The covered CDR3 bases are TGTGCCATCAGTGAGTCGACAGTGATGAACACTGAA. Residues: CAISESTVMNTE. The full CDR3 reads CAISESTVMNTEAFF.

This clone turned up a few times. The observed sequence ends 3 residues before the CDR3 terminus, with the missing tail filled in from the germline J gene. The chain joins TRBV20-1 to TRBJ2-1; 10 nucleotides align to TRBD2. The V gene's germline CDR1 is DFQATT and CDR2 SNEGSKA (reference sequence). J was trimmed by 0 bases and V by 0 bases; bases with no gene match: 14. This CDR3 spans 20 amino acids. The CDR3 sequence: CSARDQEGLAGVLSYNEQFF. CDR3 bases read: TGCAGTGCTAGAGATCAAGAAGGGCTAGCGGGAGTCCTCTCCTACAATGAG.

This clone has ten or more counts. Read sequence stops 3 residues before the CDR3 end, and the germline J gene provides the missing end. The chain joins TRBV5-1 to TRBJ2-7; TRBD1 aligns across 9 bases. Germline lookup yields CDR1 SGHRS and CDR2 YFSETQ. The V gene end was trimmed by 0 bases and the J gene end by 2 bases; junction bases not matched to a gene: 3. The CDR3 loop spans 15 amino acids. The sequenced part of the CDR3 DNA is TGCGCCAGCAGCTTGGCTGGGACAGGGACCTACGAG. Protein: CASSLAGTGTYE. The whole CDR3 protein reads CASSLAGTGTYEQYF.

This clone has at least ten counts. The read stops 3 residues short of the end of the CDR3; the missing end is completed from the germline J gene. This chain connects TRBV19 to TRBJ1-1; D gene uncertain. Germline-derived CDR1 and CDR2 are LNHDA and SQIVND (reference sequence). CDR3 length: 14 residues. The V end was cut by 3 bases, the J end by 6 bases, with 14 bases between. Here the CDR3 reads CASSIPGRDAEAFF. CDR3 DNA, as far as it was read: TGTGCCAGTAGTATCCCGGGTCGCGACGCTGAA.

This clone was seen only a few times. Read coverage stops 3 residues before the CDR3 terminus; the germline J gene supplies the remainder. The chain recombines TRBV5-1 with TRBJ1-2; possibly TRBD1 for D (6 bases). Germline CDR1 and CDR2: SGHRS and YFSETQ. The CDR3 is 18 amino acids. V lost 0 bases and J 0 bases, leaving 18 bases between the germline ends. The covered CDR3 bases are TGCGCCAGCAGCTTGGATACAGGGATATCTCGATCTAACTATGGC. Protein sequence: CASSLDTGISRSNYG. The whole CDR3 is CASSLDTGISRSNYGYTF. The full variable domain, its missing parts supplied by reference TRBV5-1 and TRBJ1-2, is KAGVTQTPRYLIKTRGQQVTLSCSPISGHRSVSWYQQTPGQGLQFLFEYFSETQRNKGNFPGRFSGRQFSNSRSEMNVSTLELGDSALYLCASSLDTGISRSNYGYTFGSGTRLTVV.

This clone was seen more than once but under ten times. The missing CDR3 end, 3 residues past where the read stops, is filled in from the germline J gene. The gene calls are TRBV18 and TRBJ2-3; 10 positions agree with TRBD1. Losses at the gene ends were 0 bases for V and 6 bases for J; bases not matched to a gene: 0. This CDR3 region has 14 residues. Germline lookup yields CDR1 KGHSH and CDR2 LQKENI. Partial CDR3 DNA: TGTGCCAGCTCACCACCGGACAGGGGGGATACG. Amino acids: CASSPPDRGDT. The entire CDR3 protein is CASSPPDRGDTQYF.